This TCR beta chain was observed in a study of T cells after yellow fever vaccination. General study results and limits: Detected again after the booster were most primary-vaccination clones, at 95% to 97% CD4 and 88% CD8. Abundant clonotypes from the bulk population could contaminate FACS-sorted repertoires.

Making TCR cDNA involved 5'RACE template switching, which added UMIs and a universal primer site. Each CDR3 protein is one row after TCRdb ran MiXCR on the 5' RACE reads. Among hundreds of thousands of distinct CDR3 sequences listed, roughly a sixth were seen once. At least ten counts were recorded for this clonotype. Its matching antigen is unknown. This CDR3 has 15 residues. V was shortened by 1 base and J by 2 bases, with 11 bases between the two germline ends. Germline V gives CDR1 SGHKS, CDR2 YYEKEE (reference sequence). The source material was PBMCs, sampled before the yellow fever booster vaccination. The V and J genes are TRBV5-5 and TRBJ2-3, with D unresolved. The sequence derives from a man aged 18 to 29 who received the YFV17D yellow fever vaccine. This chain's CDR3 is CASSLHGILTDTQYF. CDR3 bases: TGTGCCAGCAGCTTGCATGGCATCCTCACAGATACGCAGTATTTT.